This T cell receptor (beta chain) was identified during a study of CD8 T cells in ankylosing spondylitis. General study points: Characteristic, it appeared, of ankylosing spondylitis blood was a TCR beta motif of eight highly homologous variants. Some motif variants had been reported before (in reactive arthritis synovial fluid and blood).

This clonotype came up many times. Its antigen is unknown. With 0 bases clipped from V and 4 bases from J, the junction kept 7 bases outside the gene matches. The CDR3 is 16 amino acids. Germline loops: CDR1 SGDLS, CDR2 YYNGEE. Preparation of TCR beta libraries was done by quantitative 5'-RACE with molecular barcodes. From the 5' RACE reads, TCRdb called clonotypes with MiXCR, one entry per CDR3 protein. The table has about 42,000 distinct CDR3 sequences, less than 3% seen once. The chain carries TRBV9 and TRBJ2-1, with TRBD2 identical over 7 bases. Sequenced: blood, either unsorted or a sorted T cell fraction (not recorded which). The TCR sequence derives from a male donor with ankylosing spondylitis or in good health (not recorded which). CDR3 region: CASSVAATSAYNEQFF. The CDR3 DNA is TGTGCCAGCAGCGTAGCTGCAACTAGCGCATACAATGAGCAGTTCTTC.